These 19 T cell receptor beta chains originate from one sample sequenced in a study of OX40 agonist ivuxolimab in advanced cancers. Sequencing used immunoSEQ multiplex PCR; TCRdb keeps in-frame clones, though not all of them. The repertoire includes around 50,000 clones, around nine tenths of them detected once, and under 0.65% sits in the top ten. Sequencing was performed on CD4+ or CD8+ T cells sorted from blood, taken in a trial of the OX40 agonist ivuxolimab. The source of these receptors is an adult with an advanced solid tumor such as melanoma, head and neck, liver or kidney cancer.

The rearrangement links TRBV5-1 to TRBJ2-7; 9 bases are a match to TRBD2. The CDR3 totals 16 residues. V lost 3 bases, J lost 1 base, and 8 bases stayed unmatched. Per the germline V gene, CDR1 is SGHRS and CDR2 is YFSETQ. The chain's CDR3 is CASSWISGRGSYEQYF. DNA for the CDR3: TGCGCCAGCAGCTGGATTAGCGGGAGAGGTTCCTACGAGCAGTACTTC.

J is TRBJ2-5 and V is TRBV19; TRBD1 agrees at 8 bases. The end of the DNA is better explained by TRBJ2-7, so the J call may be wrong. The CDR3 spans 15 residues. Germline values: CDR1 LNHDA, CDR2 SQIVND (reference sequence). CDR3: CASSTWTGRSYEQYF. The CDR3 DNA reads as TGTGCCAGTAGTACCTGGACAGGGAGATCCTACGAGCAGTACTTC.

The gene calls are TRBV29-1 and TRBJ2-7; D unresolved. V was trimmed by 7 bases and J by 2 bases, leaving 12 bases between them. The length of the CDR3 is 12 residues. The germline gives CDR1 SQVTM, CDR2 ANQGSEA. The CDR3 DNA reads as TGCAGCGCCCAAAGTTTGGCCTACGAGCAGTACTTC. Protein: CSAQSLAYEQYF.

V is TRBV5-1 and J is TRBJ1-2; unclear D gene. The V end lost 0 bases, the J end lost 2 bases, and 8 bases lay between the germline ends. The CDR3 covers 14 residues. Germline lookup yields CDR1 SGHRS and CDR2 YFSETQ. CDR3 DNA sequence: TGCGCCAGCAGCTTGGTGGTCGGGAACTATGGCTACACCTTC. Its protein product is CASSLVVGNYGYTF.

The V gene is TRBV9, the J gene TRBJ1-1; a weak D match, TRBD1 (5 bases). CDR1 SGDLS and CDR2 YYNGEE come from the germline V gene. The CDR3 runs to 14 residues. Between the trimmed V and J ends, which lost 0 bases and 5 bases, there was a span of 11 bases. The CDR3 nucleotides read TGTGCCAGCAGCGTAGAGCCCGAGGGGACTGAAGCTTTCTTT. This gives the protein CASSVEPEGTEAFF.

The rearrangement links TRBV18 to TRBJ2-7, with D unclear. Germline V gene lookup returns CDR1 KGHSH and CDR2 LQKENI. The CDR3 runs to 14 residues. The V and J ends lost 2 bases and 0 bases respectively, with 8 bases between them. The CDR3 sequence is CASSPDTSSYEQYF. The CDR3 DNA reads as TGTGCCAGCTCACCAGACACCTCCTCCTACGAGCAGTACTTC.

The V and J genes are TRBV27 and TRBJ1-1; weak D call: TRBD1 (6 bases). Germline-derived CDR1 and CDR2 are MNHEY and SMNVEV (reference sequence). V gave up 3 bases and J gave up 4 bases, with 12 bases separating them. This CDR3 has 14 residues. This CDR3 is CASSFSTGTTEAFF. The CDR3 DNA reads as TGTGCCAGCAGTTTTTCGACAGGTACCACTGAAGCTTTCTTT.

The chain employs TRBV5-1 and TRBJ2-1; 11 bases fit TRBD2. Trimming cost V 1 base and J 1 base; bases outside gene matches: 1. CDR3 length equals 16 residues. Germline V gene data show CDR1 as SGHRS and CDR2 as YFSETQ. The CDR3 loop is CASSLLAGGSYNEQFF. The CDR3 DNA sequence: TGCGCCAGCAGCTTGTTAGCGGGAGGGTCCTACAATGAGCAGTTCTTC. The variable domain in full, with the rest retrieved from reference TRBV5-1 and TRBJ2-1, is KAGVTQTPRYLIKTRGQQVTLSCSPISGHRSVSWYQQTPGQGLQFLFEYFSETQRNKGNFPGRFSGRQFSNSRSEMNVSTLELGDSALYLCASSLLAGGSYNEQFFGPGTRLTVL.

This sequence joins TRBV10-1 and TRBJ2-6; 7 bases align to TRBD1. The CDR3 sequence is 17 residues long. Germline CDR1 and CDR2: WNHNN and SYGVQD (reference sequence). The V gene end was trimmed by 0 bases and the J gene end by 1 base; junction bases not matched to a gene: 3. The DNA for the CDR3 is TGCGCCAGCAGTGAGTCGACAGGGCGGTCTGGGGCCAACGTCCTGACTTTC. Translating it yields CASSESTGRSGANVLTF.

The CDR3 coding sequence is TGTGCCAGCAGCTTAGAGGCTAGCGGGATGGAGCAGTTCTTC. This codes for CASSLEASGMEQFF. This rearrangement joins TRBV11-2 to TRBJ2-1; 9 bases map to TRBD2. J lost 10 bases, V lost 0 bases, and 4 bases had no gene match. The CDR3 runs 14 residues. Looked up from germline, CDR1 is SGHAT and CDR2 is FQNNGV.

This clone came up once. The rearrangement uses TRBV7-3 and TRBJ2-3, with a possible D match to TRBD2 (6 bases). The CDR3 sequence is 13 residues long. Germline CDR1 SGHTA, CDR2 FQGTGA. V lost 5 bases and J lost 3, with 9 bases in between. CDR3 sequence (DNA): TGTGCCAGCAGCCCGGGGGTTACAGATACGCAGTATTTT. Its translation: CASSPGVTDTQYF. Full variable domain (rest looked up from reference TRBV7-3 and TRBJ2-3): GAGVSQTPSNKVTEKGKYVELRCDPISGHTALYWYRQSLGQGPEFLIYFQGTGAADDSGLPNDRFFAVRPEGSVSTLKIQRTERGDSAVYLCASSPGVTDTQYFGPGTRLTVL.

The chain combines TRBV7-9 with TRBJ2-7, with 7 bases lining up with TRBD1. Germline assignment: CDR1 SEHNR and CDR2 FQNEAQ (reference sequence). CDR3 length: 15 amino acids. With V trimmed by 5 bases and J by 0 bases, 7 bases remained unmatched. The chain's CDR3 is CASSEYRDSSYEQYF. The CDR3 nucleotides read TGTGCCAGCAGCGAATACCGGGACAGCTCCTACGAGCAGTACTTC. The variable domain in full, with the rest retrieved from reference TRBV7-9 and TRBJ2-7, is DTGVSQNPRHKITKRGQNVTFRCDPISEHNRLYWYRQTLGQGPEFLTYFQNEAQLEKSRLLSDRFSAERPKGSFSTLEIQRTEQGDSAMYLCASSEYRDSSYEQYFGPGTRLTVT.

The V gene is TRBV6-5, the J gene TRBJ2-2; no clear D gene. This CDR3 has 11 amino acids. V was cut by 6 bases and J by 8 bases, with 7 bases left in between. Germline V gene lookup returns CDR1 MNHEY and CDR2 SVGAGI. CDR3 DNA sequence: TGTGCCAGCAGGGATGTAGGGGAGCTGTTTTTT. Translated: CASRDVGELFF.

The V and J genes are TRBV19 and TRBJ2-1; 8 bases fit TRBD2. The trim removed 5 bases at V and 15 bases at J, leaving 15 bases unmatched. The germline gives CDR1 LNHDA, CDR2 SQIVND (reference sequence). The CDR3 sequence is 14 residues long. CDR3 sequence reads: CASSEEAGAPRRFF. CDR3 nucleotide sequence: TGTGCCAGTAGTGAAGAAGCGGGAGCTCCTAGGAGGTTCTTC.

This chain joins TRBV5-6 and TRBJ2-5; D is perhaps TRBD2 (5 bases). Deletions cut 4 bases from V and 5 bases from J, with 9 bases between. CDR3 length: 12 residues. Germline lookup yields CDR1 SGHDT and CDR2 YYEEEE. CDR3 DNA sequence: TGTGCCAGCAGCCCGGGGATGGAGACCCAGTACTTC. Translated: CASSPGMETQYF.

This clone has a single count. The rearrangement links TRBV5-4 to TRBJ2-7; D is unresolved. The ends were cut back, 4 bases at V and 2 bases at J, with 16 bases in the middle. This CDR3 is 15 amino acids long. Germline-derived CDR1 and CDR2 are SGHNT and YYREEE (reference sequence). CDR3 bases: TGTGCCAGCAGCCTGGACGGGCCCCGGACCTACGAGCAGTACTTC. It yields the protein CASSLDGPRTYEQYF.

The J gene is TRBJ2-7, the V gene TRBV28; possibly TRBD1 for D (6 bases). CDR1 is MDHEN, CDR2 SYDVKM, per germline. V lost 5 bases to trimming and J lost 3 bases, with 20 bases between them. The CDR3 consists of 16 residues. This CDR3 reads CASSALGDKGHYEQYF. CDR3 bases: TGTGCCAGCAGTGCCCTGGGGGACAAGGGGCACTACGAGCAGTACTTC.

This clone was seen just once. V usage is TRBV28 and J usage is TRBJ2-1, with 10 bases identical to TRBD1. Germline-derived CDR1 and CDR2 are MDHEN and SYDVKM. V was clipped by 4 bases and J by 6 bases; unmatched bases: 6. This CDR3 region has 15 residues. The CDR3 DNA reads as TGTGCCAGCAGTTCGGGGGACAGGGGAGGCAATGAGCAGTTCTTC. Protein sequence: CASSSGDRGGNEQFF. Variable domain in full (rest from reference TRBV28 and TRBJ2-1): DVKVTQSSRYLVKRTGEKVFLECVQDMDHENMFWYRQDPGLGLRLIYFSYDVKMKEKGDIPEGYSVSREKKERFSLILESASTNQTSMYLCASSSGDRGGNEQFFGPGTRLTVL.

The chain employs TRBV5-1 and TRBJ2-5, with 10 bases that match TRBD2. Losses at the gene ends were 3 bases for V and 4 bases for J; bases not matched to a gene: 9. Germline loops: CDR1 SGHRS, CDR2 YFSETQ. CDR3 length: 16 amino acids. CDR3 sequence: CASSWAPSGSGETQYF. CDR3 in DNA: TGCGCCAGCAGCTGGGCCCCTAGCGGGAGTGGAGAGACCCAGTACTTC.